These 8 T cell receptor beta chains were sequenced from one sample in a study of cytomegalovirus exposure and HLA in healthy donors. 13 Jbeta primers and 60 Vbeta primers were used for the PCR. The protocol was immunoSEQ multiplex PCR, while the TCRdb copy is restricted to in-frame clones and leaves out a portion. The sample has 97,000 or so clones; over 65% are singletons. Sequenced material: PBMCs. These TCRs come from a man in his forties or fifties in good health and CMV-seronegative.

V usage is TRBV27 and J usage is TRBJ1-4; 10 bases are a match to TRBD1. The V gene end was trimmed by 6 bases and the J gene end by 6 bases; junction bases not matched to a gene: 4. The CDR3 has 14 residues. The germline CDR1 and CDR2 sequences are MNHEY and SMNVEV (reference sequence). CDR3 sequence reads: CASRRGTGDEKLFF. Here the CDR3 DNA reads TGTGCCAGCAGGCGTGGGACAGGGGATGAAAAACTGTTTTTT.

The V gene is TRBV7-9, the J gene TRBJ1-1; 7 bases fit TRBD1. The CDR3 is 15 residues long. The V gene's germline CDR1 is SEHNR and CDR2 FQNEAQ (reference sequence). V lost 2 bases and J lost 2; bases outside the gene matches: 5. The CDR3 loop reads CASSLRGQTNTEAFF. The CDR3 DNA sequence: TGTGCCAGCAGCTTAAGGGGGCAGACTAACACTGAAGCTTTCTTT.

This clone was counted only a few times. For the CDR3, the DNA is TGTGCCAGCAGTTCCGGACAGGGTTGGGCCGCTAACTATGGCTACACCTTC. Amino acids: CASSSGQGWAANYGYTF. The chain links TRBV27 to TRBJ1-2; 8 bases align to TRBD1. This CDR3 has 17 residues. The germline V gene encodes CDR1 MNHEY and CDR2 SMNVEV (reference sequence). J gave up 0 bases and V 4 bases, and 10 bases lay outside the gene matches.

The chain has TRBV7-2 and TRBJ1-1; TRBD1 aligns across 7 bases. The CDR3 consists of 17 residues. In germline, CDR1 is SGHTA, CDR2 FQGNSA. J lost 0 bases, V lost 5 bases, and 12 bases had no gene match. CDR3 DNA sequence: TGTGCCAGCAGCCCAGGGGGTATCGGATACATGAACACTGAAGCTTTCTTT. This sequence encodes CASSPGGIGYMNTEAFF.

The chain uses TRBV2 and TRBJ2-7, with D hard to call. This CDR3 is built from 15 residues. Germline CDR1 and CDR2: SNHLY and FYNNEI. V was pared by 1 base and J by 4 bases, with 14 bases between. The CDR3 is CASSEDPAQEYEQYF. CDR3 coding DNA: TGTGCCAGCAGTGAAGATCCAGCGCAAGAATACGAGCAGTACTTC.

V and J are TRBV9 and TRBJ1-2; TRBD1 matches 7 bases. CDR1 SGDLS and CDR2 YYNGEE come from the germline V gene. V shed 5 bases, J shed 7 bases, and the junction held 29 bases outside the gene matches. This CDR3 is 20 amino acids long. The CDR3 spells CASSRTLGIDRVSVHSGYTF. The CDR3 DNA sequence: TGTGCCAGCAGTCGTACCCTGGGAATCGACAGGGTCTCGGTTCATAGTGGCTACACCTTC.

The chain joins TRBV7-2 to TRBJ1-5, with D maybe TRBD1 (6 bases). The V end was cut by 1 base, the J end by 0 bases, with 10 bases between. CDR3 length equals 16 residues. Germline values: CDR1 SGHTA, CDR2 FQGNSA. The CDR3 DNA reads TGTGCCAGCAGCTTAGTGGGAGGGGGTAGCAATCAGCCCCAGCATTTT. Translating gives CASSLVGGGSNQPQHF.

The table lists this clone with a few counts. This chain links TRBV5-1 with TRBJ2-3; D perhaps matches TRBD2 (6 bases). Germline V gene sequence: CDR1 SGHRS, CDR2 YFSETQ. With 3 bases removed from V and 3 bases from J, the gap between germline ends came to 14 bases. This CDR3 has 15 residues. This CDR3 reads CASSYGGTGTDTQYF. Here the CDR3 DNA reads TGCGCCAGCAGCTATGGCGGGACTGGAACAGATACGCAGTATTTT.